Presented here are 27 T cell receptor beta chains from one specimen sequenced in a study of shared clonotypes between healthy human individuals (dated by TCRdb to 2020 to 2022). Libraries were prepared through the immunoSEQ multiplex PCR assay. TCRdb took over this immuneACCESS table, retaining in-frame rearrangements with V and J assigned. Such tables are incomplete; in checked studies, under half of the missing clones stem from an unresolved V gene, and the remainder is unexplained. A total of around 2.1 million clones appear in this sample, approximately 96% of them only once. The ten largest clones represent more than 0.1% of the sample. The sample was naive CD4+ T cells sorted from blood. Read against the paper, the sample's cell subset or site label means: CD45RA+ positively selected. The receptor set was obtained from a man between 18 and 35 years old in good health.

This chain joins TRBV7-9 and TRBJ2-5; D tentatively fits TRBD1 or TRBD2 (5 bases each). CDR1 is SEHNR, CDR2 FQNEAQ, per germline (reference sequence). Trimming cost V 5 bases and J 5 bases, with 12 bases left between them. The CDR3 consists of 13 residues. CDR3 nucleotides: TGTGCCAGCAGCCGCGATGAGGGGGAGACCCAGTACTTC. This encodes CASSRDEGETQYF.

This sequence joins TRBV7-9 and TRBJ2-1; D remains ambiguous. The V gene lost 5 bases and the J gene lost 8 bases, with 10 bases spanning the gap. Germline-derived CDR1 and CDR2 are SEHNR and FQNEAQ (reference sequence). The CDR3 extends over 12 amino acids. As DNA, the CDR3 is TGTGCCAGCAGCCCCAGATGGGATGAGCAGTTCTTC. Translation: CASSPRWDEQFF.

The chain recombines TRBV2 with TRBJ2-1; TRBD2 matches at 11 bases. The CDR3 sequence is 16 residues long. V trimming: 6 bases; J trimming: 1 base; junction bases outside the gene matches: 5. Germline V gene sequence: CDR1 SNHLY, CDR2 FYNNEI. CDR3 sequence: CASSPTSGGSYNEQFF. The CDR3 region has the DNA TGTGCCAGCAGCCCCACTAGCGGGGGTTCCTACAATGAGCAGTTCTTC.

About this clone itself: This same CDR3 is encoded by further DNA sequences in the sample. This rearrangement joins TRBV2 to TRBJ2-7, with D maybe TRBD2 (5 bases). This CDR3 region has 13 residues. The V gene's germline CDR1 is SNHLY and CDR2 FYNNEI. The V end lost 7 bases, the J end lost 2 bases, and 12 bases lay between the germline ends. CDR3 DNA sequence: TGTGCCAGCAACGAGAGAGGGCCCTACGAGCAGTACTTC. Its translation is CASNERGPYEQYF.

As for this clone: This CDR3 is also generated by other DNA sequences in the sample. The chain links TRBV29-1 to TRBJ2-7; D remains unclear. V lost 4 bases to trimming and J lost 5 bases, with 15 bases between them. There are 13 residues in the CDR3. CDR1 is SQVTM, CDR2 ANQGSEA, per germline. The CDR3 reads CSVVDGRLDEQYF. DNA of the CDR3: TGCAGCGTTGTAGACGGCCGATTGGACGAGCAGTACTTC.

This sequence joins TRBV7-2 and TRBJ2-3; 12 bases line up with TRBD2. V lost 5 bases, J lost 6 bases, and 6 bases stayed unmatched. Germline lookup yields CDR1 SGHTA and CDR2 FQGNSA. CDR3 length equals 15 residues. CDR3 sequence: CASSVTSGGSDTQYF. CDR3 nucleotide sequence: TGTGCCAGCAGCGTGACTAGCGGGGGCTCGGATACGCAGTATTTT.

The chain has TRBV9 and TRBJ2-7; D remains ambiguous. Trimming shortened V by 5 bases and J by 1 base, and 13 bases separated the two germline ends. The germline V gene encodes CDR1 SGDLS and CDR2 YYNGEE. The CDR3 has 14 residues. The DNA of the CDR3 is TGTGCCAGCAGTAAAGAGGAAGGGTCCTACGAGCAGTACTTC. It translates to CASSKEEGSYEQYF.

The rearrangement uses TRBV5-1 and TRBJ2-7, with 9 nucleotides matching TRBD2. V shed 2 bases, J shed 4 bases, and the junction held 10 bases outside the gene matches. CDR1 and CDR2 from the germline V gene are SGHRS and YFSETQ. This CDR3 has 16 amino acids. The CDR3 DNA reads TGCGCCAGCAGCTTTTTAACCGGGACTAGCAAATACGAGCAGTACTTC. Its protein is CASSFLTGTSKYEQYF.

The chain is built from TRBV15 and TRBJ1-4; 9 nucleotides agree with TRBD1. J gave up 4 bases and V 2 bases, and 2 bases lay outside the gene matches. The CDR3 runs 15 residues. Per the germline V gene, CDR1 is LNHNV and CDR2 is YYDKDF (reference sequence). The CDR3 loop is CATSRQDRGNEKLFF. The CDR3 DNA reads as TGTGCCACCAGCAGACAGGACAGGGGTAATGAAAAACTGTTTTTT.

This rearrangement joins TRBV30 to TRBJ1-2, with 11 bases aligning to TRBD1. The CDR3 consists of 12 residues. In germline, CDR1 is GTSNPN, CDR2 SVGIG (reference sequence). V was pared by 5 bases and J by 7 bases, with 3 bases of the junction left unmatched. The CDR3, as DNA: TGTGCCTGGGGACAGGGGGCCCCTGGCTACACCTTC. The encoded protein is CAWGQGAPGYTF.

As concerns this clone: Additional DNA sequences in this sample encode the identical CDR3. This chain connects TRBV6-1 to TRBJ2-5, with 10 positions matching TRBD2. CDR1 is MNHNS, CDR2 SASEGT, per germline. V gave up 6 bases and J gave up 4 bases; unmatched junction bases: 2. The CDR3 loop spans 13 amino acids. CDR3 DNA: TGTGCCAGCAGACGACTAGCGGGAGAGACCCAGTACTTC. Protein product: CASRRLAGETQYF.

The V call is TRBV5-1, the J call TRBJ2-7; D unclear. Germline CDR1 reads SGHRS; CDR2 reads YFSETQ. The CDR3 has 13 amino acids. The germline V and J ends were trimmed by 3 bases and 3 bases, with 10 bases remaining between them. The CDR3 reads CASSSSPNYEQYF. Here the CDR3 DNA reads TGCGCCAGCAGCTCCTCCCCTAACTACGAGCAGTACTTC.

The V gene is TRBV7-9, the J gene TRBJ1-4; a possible D gene is TRBD1 (6 bases). Germline CDR1 SEHNR, CDR2 FQNEAQ (reference sequence). The CDR3 length is 15 residues. V lost 5 bases and J lost 7, with 17 bases in between. In nucleotides, the CDR3 is TGTGCCAGCAGCCCAACGGGCAGGGGAGGTGAAAAACTGTTTTTT. It translates to CASSPTGRGGEKLFF.

This clone was picked up a small number of times. The rearrangement uses TRBV9 and TRBJ1-6; D is ambiguous. Germline CDR1 is SGDLS and CDR2 is YYNGEE. The V end lost 0 bases, the J end lost 7 bases, and 17 bases lay between the germline ends. There are 17 residues in the CDR3. CDR3 sequence reads: CASSVERTVHLNSPLHF. The CDR3 DNA reads as TGTGCCAGCAGCGTAGAGCGGACGGTCCACCTAAATTCACCCCTCCACTTT.

This chain links TRBV6-6 with TRBJ2-2, with a weak D call TRBD1 (8 bases). Germline V CDR1 and CDR2: MNHNY, SVGAGI (reference sequence). The CDR3 length is 15 residues. V gave up 6 bases and J gave up 2 bases, with 13 bases separating them. CDR3 protein: CASSTGGGNTGELFF. The CDR3 DNA follows: TGTGCCAGCAGCACAGGGGGGGGAAACACCGGGGAGCTGTTTTTT.

This rearrangement joins TRBV6-4 to TRBJ2-7; possibly TRBD1 for D (6 bases). The CDR3 runs to 20 residues. Trimming removed 7 bases from V and 0 bases from J, with 31 bases in between. Germline CDR1 MRHNA, CDR2 SNTAGT. For the CDR3, the DNA is TGTGCCAGCATCAGTAAGTCCTCTGACCCTCATGGGGGCTCCTCCTACGAGCAGTACTTC. Its translation is CASISKSSDPHGGSSYEQYF.

The rearrangement joins TRBV7-9 to TRBJ2-1, with D hard to call. Trimming left V 5 bases short and J 1 base short, with 3 bases between. CDR3 size: 12 residues. Germline values: CDR1 SEHNR, CDR2 FQNEAQ (reference sequence). Here the CDR3 reads CASSPSYNEQFF. The DNA for the CDR3 is TGTGCCAGCAGCCCGTCCTACAATGAGCAGTTCTTC.

The chain uses TRBV5-1 and TRBJ1-4; D is unresolved. The CDR3 length is 12 residues. Per germline, CDR1 SGHRS and CDR2 YFSETQ. Trimming took off 0 bases at V and 5 bases at J, with 2 bases between the two ends. The CDR3 DNA is TGCGCCAGCAGCTTGGGGAATGAAAAACTGTTTTTT. Amino acids: CASSLGNEKLFF.

A single count supports this clone. The V and J genes are TRBV11-3 and TRBJ2-7; no definite D call. Germline V CDR1 and CDR2: SGHNT, YENEEA. This CDR3 spans 14 amino acids. V gave up 5 bases and J gave up 0 bases, with 11 bases separating them. The CDR3, as DNA: TGTGCCAGCAGCCCAATTGGGGACTCCTACGAGCAGTACTTC. Its translation: CASSPIGDSYEQYF. The complete variable domain, with remaining parts taken from reference TRBV11-3 and TRBJ2-7, reads EAGVVQSPRYKIIEKKQPVAFWCNPISGHNTLYWYLQNLGQGPELLIRYENEEAVDDSQLPKDRFSAERLKGVDSTLKIQPAELGDSAVYLCASSPIGDSYEQYFGPGTRLTVT.

The genes are TRBV10-3 and TRBJ1-1; 9 bases match TRBD1. The ends lost 4 bases at V and 0 bases at J; junction bases unmatched: 9. The CDR3 length is 17 residues. Germline CDR1 reads ENHRY; CDR2 reads SYGVKD. CDR3 in amino acids: CAISGDRVRGMNTEAFF. The DNA for the CDR3 is TGTGCCATCAGTGGGGACAGGGTTAGGGGTATGAACACTGAAGCTTTCTTT.

The chain has TRBV7-6 and TRBJ1-5; tentative D call: TRBD1 (5 bases). The V end lost 5 bases, the J end lost 6 bases, and 14 bases lay between the germline ends. The CDR3 is 14 residues long. Germline loops: CDR1 SGHVS, CDR2 FNYEAQ. CDR3: CASSPLAGFQPQHF. Written as DNA, the CDR3 is TGTGCCAGCAGCCCACTTGCAGGGTTTCAGCCCCAGCATTTT.

The V gene is TRBV9, the J gene TRBJ2-7; D perhaps matches TRBD2 (5 bases). Looked up from germline, CDR1 is SGDLS and CDR2 is YYNGEE. The CDR3 has 13 amino acids. The germline V and J ends were trimmed by 3 bases and 4 bases, with 11 bases remaining between them. The CDR3 region is CASSGMGSYEQYF. DNA for the CDR3: TGTGCCAGCAGCGGGATGGGGAGTTACGAGCAGTACTTC. Combining the CDR3 with reference TRBV9 and TRBJ2-7 gives the whole variable domain DSGVTQTPKHLITATGQRVTLRCSPRSGDLSVYWYQQSLDQGLQFLIQYYNGEERAKGNILERFSAQQFPDLHSELNLSSLELGDSALYFCASSGMGSYEQYFGPGTRLTVT.

This rearrangement joins TRBV28 to TRBJ1-5; D perhaps matches TRBD1 (5 bases). Trimming pared 7 bases from V and 4 bases from J, leaving 8 bases between. Per the germline V gene, CDR1 is MDHEN and CDR2 is SYDVKM. This CDR3 is built from 12 residues. The CDR3 protein is CASTTGNQPQHF. CDR3 coding DNA: TGTGCCAGCACCACAGGTAATCAGCCCCAGCATTTT.

The chain recombines TRBV28 with TRBJ2-7; D is undetermined. Germline V gives CDR1 MDHEN, CDR2 SYDVKM. V gave up 2 bases and J gave up 3 bases, with 8 bases separating them. The length of the CDR3 is 13 residues. CDR3 sequence: CASSLGRFYEQYF. Here the CDR3 DNA reads TGTGCCAGCAGTTTAGGACGGTTCTACGAGCAGTACTTC.

This clone was observed once. The rearrangement joins TRBV19 to TRBJ1-5; D ambiguous. V lost 7 bases and J 2 bases, leaving 15 bases between the germline ends. There are 15 residues in the CDR3. Per the germline V gene, CDR1 is LNHDA and CDR2 is SQIVND (reference sequence). The DNA of the CDR3 is TGTGCCAGTATGGGAGAGGGCGGCGGCAATCAGCCCCAGCATTTT. Translation gives CASMGEGGGNQPQHF.

CDR3 in DNA: TGTGCCAGCAGTGAACGAAGGGGAAACACCATATATTTT. Translation gives CASSERRGNTIYF. This chain links TRBV6-1 with TRBJ1-3; D unresolved. Germline CDR1 is MNHNS and CDR2 is SASEGT. V lost 2 bases and J lost 4, with 6 bases in between. The length of the CDR3 is 13 residues.

The chain joins TRBV30 to TRBJ1-2, with unresolved D. Trimming stripped 0 bases from V and 14 bases from J, with 13 bases between. This CDR3 has 11 residues. CDR1 is GTSNPN, CDR2 SVGIG, per germline (reference sequence). The CDR3 spells CAWSVGQALTF. The CDR3 bases are TGTGCCTGGAGTGTCGGGCAGGCCCTTACCTTC.